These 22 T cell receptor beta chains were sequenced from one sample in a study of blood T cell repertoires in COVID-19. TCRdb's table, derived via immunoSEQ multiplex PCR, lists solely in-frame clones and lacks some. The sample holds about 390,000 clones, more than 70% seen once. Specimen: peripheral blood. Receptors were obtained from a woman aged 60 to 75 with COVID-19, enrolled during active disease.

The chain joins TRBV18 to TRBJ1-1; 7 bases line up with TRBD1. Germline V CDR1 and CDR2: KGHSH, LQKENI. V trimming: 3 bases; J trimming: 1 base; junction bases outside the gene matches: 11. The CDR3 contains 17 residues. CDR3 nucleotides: TGTGCCAGCTCACCCCGCCCACGACAGGGAGGGAACACTGAAGCTTTCTTT. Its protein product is CASSPRPRQGGNTEAFF. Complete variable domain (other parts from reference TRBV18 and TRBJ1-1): NAGVMQNPRHLVRRRGQEARLRCSPMKGHSHVYWYRQLPEEGLKFMVYLQKENIIDESGMPKERFSAEFPKEGPSILRIQQVVRGDSAAYFCASSPRPRQGGNTEAFFGQGTRLTVV.

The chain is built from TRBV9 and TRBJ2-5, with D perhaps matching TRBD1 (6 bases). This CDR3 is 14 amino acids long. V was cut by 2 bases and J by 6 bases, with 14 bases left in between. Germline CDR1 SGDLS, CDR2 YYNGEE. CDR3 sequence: CASSVNRDAQTQYF. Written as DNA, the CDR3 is TGTGCCAGCAGCGTCAACAGGGATGCGCAGACCCAGTACTTC.

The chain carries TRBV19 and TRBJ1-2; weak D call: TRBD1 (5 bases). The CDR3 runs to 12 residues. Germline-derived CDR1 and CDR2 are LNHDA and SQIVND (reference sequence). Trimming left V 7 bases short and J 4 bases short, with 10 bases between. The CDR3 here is CASNDRSYGYTF. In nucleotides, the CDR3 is TGTGCCAGTAATGACAGATCCTATGGCTACACCTTC.

The CDR3 DNA follows: TGTGCCACCAGCCTACCGAGGACTAGCGGGAGCACAGATACGCAGTATTTT. Residues: CATSLPRTSGSTDTQYF. V usage is TRBV15 and J usage is TRBJ2-3, with 11 bases aligning to TRBD2. There are 17 residues in the CDR3. V was clipped by 5 bases and J by 0 bases; unmatched bases: 7. The germline gives CDR1 LNHNV, CDR2 YYDKDF (reference sequence). Full variable domain (remainder filled in from reference TRBV15 and TRBJ2-3): DAMVIQNPRYQVTQFGKPVTLSCSQTLNHNVMYWYQQKSSQAPKLLFHYYDKDFNNEADTPDNFQSRRPNTSFCFLDIRSPGLGDTAMYLCATSLPRTSGSTDTQYFGPGTRLTVL.

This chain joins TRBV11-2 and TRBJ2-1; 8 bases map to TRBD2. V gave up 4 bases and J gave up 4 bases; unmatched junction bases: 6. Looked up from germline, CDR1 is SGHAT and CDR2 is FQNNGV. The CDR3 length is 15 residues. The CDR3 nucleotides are TGTGCCAGCAGCTCATGGGAGCGGGGGTACAATGAGCAGTTCTTC. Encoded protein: CASSSWERGYNEQFF.

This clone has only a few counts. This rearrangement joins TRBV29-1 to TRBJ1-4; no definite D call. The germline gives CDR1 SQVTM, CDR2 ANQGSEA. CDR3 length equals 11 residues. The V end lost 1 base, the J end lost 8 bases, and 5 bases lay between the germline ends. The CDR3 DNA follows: TGCAGCGTTGAAGGAGGGGAAAAACTGTTTTTT. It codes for CSVEGGEKLFF. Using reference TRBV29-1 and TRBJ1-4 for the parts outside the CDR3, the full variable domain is SAVISQKPSRDICQRGTSLTIQCQVDSQVTMMFWYRQQPGQSLTLIATANQGSEATYESGFVIDKFPISRPNLTFSTLTVSNMSPEDSSIYLCSVEGGEKLFFGSGTQLSVL.

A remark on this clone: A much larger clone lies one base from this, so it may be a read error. In nucleotides, the CDR3 is TGTGCCAGCAGCGGACAGGGAATGAACACTGAAGCTTTCTTT. Protein product: CASSGQGMNTEAFF. The chain couples TRBV7-9 to TRBJ1-1, with 8 bases that match TRBD1. The CDR3 spans 14 residues. The V gene end was trimmed by 5 bases and the J gene end by 0 bases; junction bases not matched to a gene: 2. Germline CDR1 reads SEHNR; CDR2 reads FQNEAQ (reference sequence).

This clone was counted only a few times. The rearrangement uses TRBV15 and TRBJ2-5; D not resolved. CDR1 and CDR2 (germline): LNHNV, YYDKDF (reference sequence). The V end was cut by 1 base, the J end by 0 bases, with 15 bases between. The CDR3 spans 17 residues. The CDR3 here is CATSRGWFAGYQETQYF. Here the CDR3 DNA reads TGTGCCACCAGCAGAGGGTGGTTCGCCGGGTACCAAGAGACCCAGTACTTC.

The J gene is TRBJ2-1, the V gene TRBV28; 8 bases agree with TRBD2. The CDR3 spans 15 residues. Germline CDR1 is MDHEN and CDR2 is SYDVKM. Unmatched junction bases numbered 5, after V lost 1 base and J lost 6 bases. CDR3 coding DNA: TGTGCCAGCAGTTTATTAGGGGCGGGAGGCAATGAGCAGTTCTTC. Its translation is CASSLLGAGGNEQFF.

CDR3 nucleotide sequence: TGTGCCAGCAGCCCCTTCGGGGAGGTAACCACAGATACGCAGTATTTT. Encoded protein: CASSPFGEVTTDTQYF. The V gene is TRBV7-3, the J gene TRBJ2-3; a possible D gene is TRBD2 (6 bases). V dropped 5 bases and J dropped 2 bases, with 17 bases sitting between them. The germline gives CDR1 SGHTA, CDR2 FQGTGA. The length of the CDR3 is 16 residues. Drawing the rest from reference TRBV7-3 and TRBJ2-3, the complete variable domain is GAGVSQTPSNKVTEKGKYVELRCDPISGHTALYWYRQSLGQGPEFLIYFQGTGAADDSGLPNDRFFAVRPEGSVSTLKIQRTERGDSAVYLCASSPFGEVTTDTQYFGPGTRLTVL.

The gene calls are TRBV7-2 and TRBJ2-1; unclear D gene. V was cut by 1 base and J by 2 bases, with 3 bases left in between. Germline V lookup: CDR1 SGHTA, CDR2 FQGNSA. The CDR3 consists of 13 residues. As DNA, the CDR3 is TGTGCCAGCAGCTTAGTTACCTACAATGAGCAGTTCTTC. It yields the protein CASSLVTYNEQFF.

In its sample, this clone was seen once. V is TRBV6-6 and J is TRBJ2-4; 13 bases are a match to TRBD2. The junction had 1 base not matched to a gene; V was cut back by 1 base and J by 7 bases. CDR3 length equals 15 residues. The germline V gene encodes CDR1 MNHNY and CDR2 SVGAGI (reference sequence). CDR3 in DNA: TGTGCCAGCAGTTACTTGGGACTAGCGGGGAACATTCAGTACTTC. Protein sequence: CASSYLGLAGNIQYF.

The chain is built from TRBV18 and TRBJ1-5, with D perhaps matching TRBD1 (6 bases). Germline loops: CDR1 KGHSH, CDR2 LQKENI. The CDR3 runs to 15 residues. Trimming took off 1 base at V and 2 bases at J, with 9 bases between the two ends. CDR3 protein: CASSPQGGGNQPQHF. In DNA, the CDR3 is TGTGCCAGCTCACCACAGGGGGGGGGCAATCAGCCCCAGCATTTT. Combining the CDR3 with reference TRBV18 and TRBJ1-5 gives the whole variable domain NAGVMQNPRHLVRRRGQEARLRCSPMKGHSHVYWYRQLPEEGLKFMVYLQKENIIDESGMPKERFSAEFPKEGPSILRIQQVVRGDSAAYFCASSPQGGGNQPQHFGDGTRLSIL.

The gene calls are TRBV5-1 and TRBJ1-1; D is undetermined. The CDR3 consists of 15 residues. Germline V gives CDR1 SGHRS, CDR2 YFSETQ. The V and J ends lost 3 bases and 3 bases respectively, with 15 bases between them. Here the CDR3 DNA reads TGCGCCAGCAGCTCCTGGACTATCGGGGACACTGAAGCTTTCTTT. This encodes CASSSWTIGDTEAFF. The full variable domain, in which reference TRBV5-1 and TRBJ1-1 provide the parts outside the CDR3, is KAGVTQTPRYLIKTRGQQVTLSCSPISGHRSVSWYQQTPGQGLQFLFEYFSETQRNKGNFPGRFSGRQFSNSRSEMNVSTLELGDSALYLCASSSWTIGDTEAFFGQGTRLTVV.

The DNA for the CDR3 is TGTGCCAGCAGTTTAAACAGGAATTCACCCCTCCACTTT. Translation gives CASSLNRNSPLHF. The chain links TRBV27 to TRBJ1-6; D might be TRBD1 (5 bases). This CDR3 is 13 amino acids long. The V gene lost 2 bases and the J gene lost 7 bases, with 6 bases spanning the gap. Germline V gene data show CDR1 as MNHEY and CDR2 as SMNVEV (reference sequence).

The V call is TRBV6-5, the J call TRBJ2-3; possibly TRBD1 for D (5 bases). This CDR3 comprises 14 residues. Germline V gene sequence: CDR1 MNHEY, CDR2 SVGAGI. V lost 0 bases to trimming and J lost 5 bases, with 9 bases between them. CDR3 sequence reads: CASSYSGREDTQYF. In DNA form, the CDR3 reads TGTGCCAGCAGTTACTCGGGCAGGGAAGATACGCAGTATTTT.

CDR3 loop: CASSERTSGHTDTQYF. The CDR3 nucleotides are TGCGCCAGCAGCGAAAGGACTAGCGGGCACACAGATACGCAGTATTTT. The rearrangement uses TRBV5-1 and TRBJ2-3; 11 nucleotides align to TRBD2. The CDR3 runs to 16 residues. In germline, CDR1 is SGHRS, CDR2 YFSETQ. V lost 4 bases to trimming and J lost 2 bases; unmatched junction nucleotides: 6.

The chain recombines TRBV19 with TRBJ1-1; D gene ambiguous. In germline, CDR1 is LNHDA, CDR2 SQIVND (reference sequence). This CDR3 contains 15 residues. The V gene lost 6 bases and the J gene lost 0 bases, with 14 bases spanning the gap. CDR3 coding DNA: TGTGCCAGTAGACCCCTCGACGGGATGAACACTGAAGCTTTCTTT. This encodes CASRPLDGMNTEAFF.

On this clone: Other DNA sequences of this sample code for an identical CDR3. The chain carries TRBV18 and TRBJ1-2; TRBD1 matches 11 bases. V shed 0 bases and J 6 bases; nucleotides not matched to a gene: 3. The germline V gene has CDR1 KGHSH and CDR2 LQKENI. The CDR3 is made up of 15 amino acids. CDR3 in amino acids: CASSPPGQGEHGYTF. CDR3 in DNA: TGTGCCAGCTCACCACCGGGACAGGGGGAACATGGCTACACCTTC.

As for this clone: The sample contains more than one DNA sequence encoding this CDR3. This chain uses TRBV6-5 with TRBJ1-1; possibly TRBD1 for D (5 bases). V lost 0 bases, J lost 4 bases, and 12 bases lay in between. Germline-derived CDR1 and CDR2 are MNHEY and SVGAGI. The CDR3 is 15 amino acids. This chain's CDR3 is CASSYSRQGSTEAFF. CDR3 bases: TGTGCCAGCAGTTACTCGAGGCAGGGCAGCACTGAAGCTTTCTTT.

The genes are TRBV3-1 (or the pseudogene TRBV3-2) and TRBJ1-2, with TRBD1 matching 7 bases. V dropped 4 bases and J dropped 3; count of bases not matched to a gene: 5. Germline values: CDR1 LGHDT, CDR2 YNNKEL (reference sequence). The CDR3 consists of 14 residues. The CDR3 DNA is TGTGCCAGCAGCCCCAGCGACAGGGACTATGGCTACACCTTC. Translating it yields CASSPSDRDYGYTF.

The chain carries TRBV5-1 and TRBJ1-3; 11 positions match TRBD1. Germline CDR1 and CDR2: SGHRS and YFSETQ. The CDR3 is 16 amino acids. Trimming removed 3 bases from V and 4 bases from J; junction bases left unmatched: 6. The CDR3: CASSSGQGAIGNTIYF. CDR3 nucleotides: TGCGCCAGCAGCTCAGGACAGGGGGCTATAGGAAACACCATATATTTT.